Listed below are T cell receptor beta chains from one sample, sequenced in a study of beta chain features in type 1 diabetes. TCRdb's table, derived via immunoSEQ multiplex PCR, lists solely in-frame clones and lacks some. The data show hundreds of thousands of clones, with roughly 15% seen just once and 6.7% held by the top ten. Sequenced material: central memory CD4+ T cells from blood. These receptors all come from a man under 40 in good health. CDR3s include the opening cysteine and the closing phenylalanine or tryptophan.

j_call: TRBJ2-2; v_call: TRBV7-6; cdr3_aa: CASQKGPTGELFF
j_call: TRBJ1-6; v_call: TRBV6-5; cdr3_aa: CASSYSAAGTNSPLHF
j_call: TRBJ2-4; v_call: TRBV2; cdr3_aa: CASSRGLAENIQYF
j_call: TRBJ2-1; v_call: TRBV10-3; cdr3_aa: CAIRSGGANNEQFF
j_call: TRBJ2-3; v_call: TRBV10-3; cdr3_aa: CAISESGLSRTDTQYF
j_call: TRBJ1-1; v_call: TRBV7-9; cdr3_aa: CASSSRDKGEAFF
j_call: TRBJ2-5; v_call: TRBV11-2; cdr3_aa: CASSLRWIQETQYF
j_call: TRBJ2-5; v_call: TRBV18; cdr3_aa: CASSNQEGSGIQETQYF
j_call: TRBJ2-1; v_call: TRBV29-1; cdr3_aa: CSVRTGTTHNEQFF
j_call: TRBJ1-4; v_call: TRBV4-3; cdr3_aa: CASSQLGTGTEKLFF
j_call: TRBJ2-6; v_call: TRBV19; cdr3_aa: CASNPQGSSSGANVLTF
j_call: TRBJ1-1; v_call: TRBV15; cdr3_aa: CATSRGGRGTEAFF
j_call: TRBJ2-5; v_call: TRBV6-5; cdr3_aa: CASIRAWGEETQYF
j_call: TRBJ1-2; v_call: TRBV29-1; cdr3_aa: CSVGGSSGYTF
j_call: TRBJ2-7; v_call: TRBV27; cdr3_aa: CASSFRGEGYEQYF
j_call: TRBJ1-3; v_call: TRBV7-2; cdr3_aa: CASSQDDRRENTIYF
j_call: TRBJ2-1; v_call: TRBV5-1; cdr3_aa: CASRSERGENEQFF
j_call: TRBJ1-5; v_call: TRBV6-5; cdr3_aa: CASSSDAISNQPQHF
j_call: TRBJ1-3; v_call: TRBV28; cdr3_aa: CASSLGGQAISGNTIYF
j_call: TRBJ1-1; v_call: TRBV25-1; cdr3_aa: CASSEEYREAFF
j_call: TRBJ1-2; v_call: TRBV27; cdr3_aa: CASSRQGYGYTF
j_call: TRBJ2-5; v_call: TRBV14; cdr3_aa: CASSQVETQYF
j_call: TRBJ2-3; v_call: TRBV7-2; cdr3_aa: CASRLRNRQDHTDTQYF
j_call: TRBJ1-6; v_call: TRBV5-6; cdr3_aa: CASSLTQGANSPLHF
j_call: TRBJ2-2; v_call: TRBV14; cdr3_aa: CASSQQGGVRELFF
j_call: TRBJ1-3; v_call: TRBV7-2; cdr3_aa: CASSFAGTGNTIYF
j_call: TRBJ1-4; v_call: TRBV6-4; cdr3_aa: CASRATVNEKLFF
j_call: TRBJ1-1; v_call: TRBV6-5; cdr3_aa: CASRQGTEAFF
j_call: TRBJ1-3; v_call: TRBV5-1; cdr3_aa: CASSLADRGGGNTIYF
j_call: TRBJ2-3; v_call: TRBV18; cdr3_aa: CASSQKDDPVDTQYF
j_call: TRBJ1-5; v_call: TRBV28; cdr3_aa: CASSQGAQPQHF
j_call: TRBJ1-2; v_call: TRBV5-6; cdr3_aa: CASSLGLGDSYTF
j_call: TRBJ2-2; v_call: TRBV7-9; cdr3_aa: CASGRGGSRNTGELFF
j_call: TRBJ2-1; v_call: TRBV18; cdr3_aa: CASSPLGLAGGVYNEQFF
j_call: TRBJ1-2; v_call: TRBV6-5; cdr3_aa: CASREDRSAYGYTF
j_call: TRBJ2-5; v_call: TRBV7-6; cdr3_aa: CASTGTSGGGGTQYF
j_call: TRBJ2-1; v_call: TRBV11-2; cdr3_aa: CASSLDVLLSEQFF
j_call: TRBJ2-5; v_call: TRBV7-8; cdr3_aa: CASSSAGTRKTQYF
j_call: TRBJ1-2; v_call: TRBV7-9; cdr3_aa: CASSWTGKGYTF
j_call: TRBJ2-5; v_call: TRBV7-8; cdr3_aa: CASSRISGWGGKTQYF
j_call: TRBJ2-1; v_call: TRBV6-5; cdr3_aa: CASSSEAGVPNEQFF